Below are 30 T cell receptor beta chains sequenced from a single sample in a study of chemoradiotherapy in HPV16-positive cancers. The table came from immunoSEQ multiplex PCR; TCRdb's copy has only in-frame clones and leaves some out. The sample holds 2,900 or so clones, approximately 92% seen once. Material: tumor tissue, obtained from a patient who underwent chemoradiotherapy. Every receptor here comes from a human donor with HPV-associated anogenital cancer.

Here the CDR3 reads CASSPRGNANTEAFF. The CDR3 nucleotides read TGTGCCAGCAGCCCAAGGGGGAACGCTAACACTGAAGCTTTCTTT. V and J are TRBV9 and TRBJ1-1; TRBD1 might be the D (6 bases). From germline, CDR1 is SGDLS and CDR2 YYNGEE. The germline V and J ends were trimmed by 4 bases and 2 bases, with 15 bases remaining between them. This CDR3 contains 15 residues.

This clone occurred once. The chain employs TRBV28 and TRBJ1-2; 11 positions match TRBD1. This CDR3 has 17 residues. The V gene's germline CDR1 is MDHEN and CDR2 SYDVKM. Trimming at V came to 8 bases and at J to 0 bases, leaving 11 bases not matched to a gene. The CDR3 spells CASGAWTGGTTNYGYTF. CDR3 DNA: TGTGCCAGCGGTGCCTGGACAGGGGGCACAACTAACTATGGCTACACCTTC.

The chain recombines TRBV6-5 with TRBJ1-1; D is possibly TRBD1 (5 bases). Germline lookup yields CDR1 MNHEY and CDR2 SVGAGI. V gave up 6 bases and J gave up 10 bases, with 21 bases separating them. CDR3 size: 14 residues. This CDR3 reads CASRRNLGEVRAFF. CDR3 coding DNA: TGTGCCAGCAGAAGGAACTTAGGGGAAGTAAGAGCTTTCTTT.

The rearrangement links TRBV7-8 to TRBJ1-4, with no clear D. Germline CDR1 reads SGHVS; CDR2 reads FQNEAQ. Trimming removed 2 bases from V and 8 bases from J, with 9 bases in between. The CDR3 contains 13 residues. The CDR3 loop reads CASSLREGEKLFF. The CDR3 bases are TGTGCCAGCAGCTTACGGGAAGGGGAAAAACTGTTTTTT. Based on the CDR3 plus reference TRBV7-8 and TRBJ1-4, the full variable domain is GAGVSQSPRYKVAKRGQDVALRCDPISGHVSLFWYQQALGQGPEFLTYFQNEAQLDKSGLPSDRFFAERPEGSVSTLKIQRTQQEDSAVYLCASSLREGEKLFFGSGTQLSVL.

The gene calls are TRBV5-1 and TRBJ1-1; TRBD1 matches at 9 bases. This CDR3 is built from 17 residues. With V trimmed by 1 base and J by 3 bases, 10 bases remained unmatched. CDR1 SGHRS and CDR2 YFSETQ come from the germline V gene. The CDR3 region is CASSLTQGAFRDTEAFF. Written as DNA, the CDR3 is TGCGCCAGCAGCTTGACACAGGGGGCGTTTAGGGACACTGAAGCTTTCTTT.

The rearrangement uses TRBV7-2 and TRBJ2-3; 12 bases line up with TRBD2. The CDR3 consists of 15 residues. CDR1 is SGHTA, CDR2 FQGNSA, per germline. The ends lost 2 bases at V and 6 bases at J; junction bases unmatched: 3. The CDR3 nucleotides are TGTGCCAGCAGCTTAATACTAGCGGGGGGCGATACGCAGTATTTT. Protein product: CASSLILAGGDTQYF. Using reference TRBV7-2 and TRBJ2-3 for the parts outside the CDR3, the full variable domain is GAGVSQSPSNKVTEKGKDVELRCDPISGHTALYWYRQSLGQGLEFLIYFQGNSAPDKSGLPSDRFSAERTGGSVSTLTIQRTQQEDSAVYLCASSLILAGGDTQYFGPGTRLTVL.

V gene TRBV4-3 combines with J gene TRBJ2-1; 7 positions agree with TRBD2. Looked up from germline, CDR1 is LGHNA and CDR2 is YSLEER. V lost 0 bases and J lost 0; bases outside the gene matches: 14. There are 20 residues in the CDR3. The CDR3 region is CASSQEPLGGGGSSYNEQFF. The DNA of the CDR3 is TGCGCCAGCAGCCAAGAGCCCTTGGGGGGTGGCGGGAGCTCCTACAATGAGCAGTTCTTC.

The chain uses TRBV6-5 and TRBJ1-1, with D unresolved. Looked up from germline, CDR1 is MNHEY and CDR2 is SVGAGI. Trimming left V 5 bases short and J 4 bases short, with 14 bases between. The CDR3 covers 14 residues. CDR3 DNA: TGTGCCAGCAGTACGAGGCCCGGTGGCACTGAAGCTTTCTTT. Amino acids: CASSTRPGGTEAFF.

V gene TRBV5-5 combines with J gene TRBJ2-2; 9 bases agree with TRBD2. The V and J ends lost 0 bases and 3 bases, in that order; junction bases with no gene match: 9. The CDR3 has 18 residues. Per germline, CDR1 SGHKS and CDR2 YYEKEE (reference sequence). The CDR3, as DNA: TGTGCCAGCAGCTTGGATGGTAGCGGGGGTATTTACACCGGGGAGCTGTTTTTT. This codes for CASSLDGSGGIYTGELFF. Full variable domain (outside the CDR3, taken from reference TRBV5-5 and TRBJ2-2): DAGVTQSPTHLIKTRGQQVTLRCSPISGHKSVSWYQQVLGQGPQFIFQYYEKEERGRGNFPDRFSARQFPNYSSELNVNALLLGDSALYLCASSLDGSGGIYTGELFFGEGSRLTVL.

CDR3 loop: CASSPIADSYNEQFF. CDR3 in DNA: TGTGCCAGCAGTCCAATAGCGGACTCCTACAATGAGCAGTTCTTC. The gene calls are TRBV2 and TRBJ2-1; tentatively, D is TRBD2 (6 bases). Germline CDR1 is SNHLY and CDR2 is FYNNEI. V shed 5 bases and J shed 0 bases, with 11 bases lying between them. This CDR3 spans 15 amino acids.

The chain couples TRBV7-8 to TRBJ1-1, with 8 nucleotides matching TRBD1. After removal of 5 bases from V and 11 bases from J, the junction contained 10 bases not matched to a gene. The CDR3 consists of 13 residues. Germline CDR1 reads SGHVS; CDR2 reads FQNEAQ. This CDR3 is CASSPNTDREAFF. CDR3 DNA: TGTGCCAGCAGCCCAAATACGGACAGGGAGGCTTTCTTT.

The V call is TRBV4-2, the J call TRBJ2-1; 7 bases map to TRBD2. In germline, CDR1 is LGHNA, CDR2 YNFKEQ. The CDR3 contains 15 residues. The V and J ends lost 4 bases and 4 bases, in that order; junction bases with no gene match: 7. The CDR3 is CASSLTGGQYNEQFF. The CDR3 nucleotides are TGTGCCAGCAGCCTCACGGGAGGCCAGTACAATGAGCAGTTCTTC.

This clone was counted a single time. V and J are TRBV7-9 and TRBJ2-7; maybe TRBD1 (5 bases). This CDR3 spans 13 amino acids. Deletions cut 4 bases from V and 3 bases from J, with 10 bases between. Germline V gene data show CDR1 as SEHNR and CDR2 as FQNEAQ (reference sequence). The DNA of the CDR3 is TGTGCCAGCAGCTCAGGGTGGAACTACGAGCAGTACTTC. Its protein is CASSSGWNYEQYF.

V and J are TRBV5-1 and TRBJ1-2; 7 bases fit TRBD1. Germline V gene lookup returns CDR1 SGHRS and CDR2 YFSETQ. The CDR3 is 15 residues long. Trimming took 0 bases from V and 6 from J; bases not matched to a gene: 8. CDR3 amino acids: CASSLVGTVMDGYTF. In nucleotides, the CDR3 is TGCGCCAGCAGCTTGGTTGGGACAGTTATGGATGGCTACACCTTC.

The chain carries TRBV18 and TRBJ2-3; perhaps TRBD2 as D (5 bases). Germline loops: CDR1 KGHSH, CDR2 LQKENI. The CDR3 is 14 amino acids. V was cut by 4 bases and J by 6 bases, with 14 bases left in between. CDR3 loop: CASSRAVPGDTQYF. CDR3 nucleotides: TGTGCCAGCTCACGGGCCGTTCCGGGGGATACGCAGTATTTT.

This chain links TRBV30 with TRBJ2-5, with D perhaps matching TRBD1 or TRBD2 (5 bases each). Germline CDR1 and CDR2: GTSNPN and SVGIG (reference sequence). There are 13 residues in the CDR3. Trimming cost V 4 bases and J 3 bases, with 12 bases left between them. This CDR3 reads CAWNRWGKETQYF. CDR3 in DNA: TGTGCCTGGAACCGTTGGGGGAAAGAGACCCAGTACTTC.

V usage is TRBV2 and J usage is TRBJ2-1; D remains ambiguous. Germline V gives CDR1 SNHLY, CDR2 FYNNEI. The CDR3 covers 12 residues. Trimming took 7 bases from V and 10 from J, leaving 14 bases between them. This CDR3 reads CASKPDRREQFF. The CDR3 DNA is TGTGCCAGCAAGCCTGACCGGCGGGAGCAGTTCTTC.

V is TRBV7-2 and J is TRBJ1-1; D remains unclear. The CDR3 totals 12 residues. V lost 7 bases, J lost 2 bases, and 8 bases lay in between. Germline V gene data show CDR1 as SGHTA and CDR2 as FQGNSA. The CDR3 DNA is TGTGCCAGCAAAAATTACAACACTGAAGCTTTCTTT. Its protein is CASKNYNTEAFF.

In this sample, this clone turned up once. The chain couples TRBV7-6 to TRBJ2-3; 14 bases map to TRBD2. The germline V gene encodes CDR1 SGHVS and CDR2 FNYEAQ. V was clipped by 5 bases and J by 2 bases; unmatched bases: 18. The CDR3 length is 21 residues. The CDR3 region is CASSGGRGAWTSGRPTDTQYF. The CDR3 nucleotides read TGTGCCAGCAGCGGGGGACGGGGGGCTTGGACTAGCGGGAGGCCCACAGATACGCAGTATTTT. The whole variable domain, filled in from reference TRBV7-6 and TRBJ2-3, reads GAGVSQSPRYKVTKRGQDVALRCDPISGHVSLYWYRQALGQGPEFLTYFNYEAQQDKSGLPNDRFSAERPEGSISTLTIQRTEQRDSAMYRCASSGGRGAWTSGRPTDTQYFGPGTRLTVL.

V gene TRBV18 combines with J gene TRBJ2-5; 13 bases are shared with TRBD2. Losses at the gene ends were 4 bases for V and 1 base for J; bases not matched to a gene: 0. The germline gives CDR1 KGHSH, CDR2 LQKENI. The CDR3 runs to 15 residues. The CDR3 sequence: CASSRTSGGQETQYF. The DNA for the CDR3 is TGTGCCAGCTCACGGACTAGCGGGGGCCAAGAGACCCAGTACTTC. The whole variable domain, filled in from reference TRBV18 and TRBJ2-5, reads NAGVMQNPRHLVRRRGQEARLRCSPMKGHSHVYWYRQLPEEGLKFMVYLQKENIIDESGMPKERFSAEFPKEGPSILRIQQVVRGDSAAYFCASSRTSGGQETQYFGPGTRLLVL.

The V call is TRBV4-2, the J call TRBJ2-6, with TRBD1 as a possible D gene (5 bases). The CDR3 sequence is 18 residues long. The V end lost 1 base, the J end lost 0 bases, and 13 bases lay between the germline ends. Looked up from germline, CDR1 is LGHNA and CDR2 is YNFKEQ. Written as DNA, the CDR3 is TGTGCCAGCAGCCAAGGACAGCACAGTTCCTCTGGGGCCAACGTCCTGACTTTC. It specifies CASSQGQHSSSGANVLTF.

CDR3 in DNA: TGCGCCAGCAGTCGGGACTTCCAAGAGACCCAGTACTTC. Protein sequence: CASSRDFQETQYF. The chain carries TRBV4-3 and TRBJ2-5, with D maybe TRBD2 (6 bases). CDR1 and CDR2 (germline): LGHNA, YSLEER. The V and J ends lost 6 bases and 1 base respectively, with 9 bases between them. This CDR3 has 13 amino acids.

This sequence joins TRBV5-1 and TRBJ2-2, with unresolved D. The V end lost 3 bases, the J end lost 8 bases, and 11 bases lay between the germline ends. CDR1 and CDR2 (germline): SGHRS, YFSETQ. The CDR3 has 13 residues. The CDR3 nucleotides read TGCGCCAGCAGCTGGACCGCGAGAGGGGAGCTGTTTTTT. It specifies CASSWTARGELFF.

The chain has TRBV7-9 and TRBJ1-4; no clear D gene. Trimming left V 2 bases short and J 3 bases short, with 1 base between. Germline CDR1 and CDR2: SEHNR and FQNEAQ (reference sequence). This CDR3 spans 12 amino acids. The CDR3 DNA reads TGTGCCAGCAGCTTACCTAATGAAAAACTGTTTTTT. This codes for CASSLPNEKLFF.

The chain links TRBV5-6 to TRBJ2-7; possible D gene TRBD2, 6 bases. Trimming took 1 base from V and 6 from J, leaving 17 bases between them. CDR1 is SGHDT, CDR2 YYEEEE, per germline. There are 15 residues in the CDR3. The CDR3, as DNA: TGTGCCAGCAGCTTGAAACGGGAGCGGGTCGGCGAGCAGTACGTC. Protein: CASSLKRERVGEQYV.

The CDR3 region has the DNA TGCAGCGCTGGAGGGAAAAACACTGAAGCTTTCTTT. This gives the protein CSAGGKNTEAFF. V usage is TRBV29-1 and J usage is TRBJ1-1, with unresolved D. Trimming removed 7 bases from V and 2 bases from J, with 11 bases in between. The CDR3 covers 12 residues. Germline V lookup: CDR1 SQVTM, CDR2 ANQGSEA.

This chain links TRBV18 with TRBJ2-3, with D unclear. Germline V CDR1 and CDR2: KGHSH, LQKENI. The CDR3 has 12 amino acids. The V end was cut by 5 bases, the J end by 6 bases, with 9 bases between. Here the CDR3 reads CASSFPPDTQYF. CDR3 in DNA: TGTGCCAGCTCATTTCCCCCGGATACGCAGTATTTT.

This chain connects TRBV5-1 to TRBJ1-2, with TRBD1 as a possible D gene (6 bases). Trimming stripped 4 bases from V and 8 bases from J, with 18 bases between. The CDR3 runs 14 residues. Germline CDR1 is SGHRS and CDR2 is YFSETQ. CDR3 region: CASSPSVGGRGYTF. As DNA, the CDR3 is TGCGCCAGCAGCCCCTCGGTAGGGGGTCGGGGCTACACCTTC.

This rearrangement joins TRBV11-2 to TRBJ1-1; tentatively, D is TRBD1 (6 bases). The CDR3 loop spans 14 amino acids. Between the trimmed V and J ends, which lost 5 bases and 1 base, there was a span of 11 bases. Germline CDR1 reads SGHAT; CDR2 reads FQNNGV. Here the CDR3 reads CASSAGQRNTEAFF. In DNA, the CDR3 is TGTGCCAGCAGCGCCGGACAGAGGAACACTGAAGCTTTCTTT.

J is TRBJ2-1 and V is TRBV6-5; D not certain. The CDR3 loop spans 12 amino acids. Trimming pared 4 bases from V and 7 bases from J, leaving 8 bases between. The germline gives CDR1 MNHEY, CDR2 SVGAGI. CDR3 coding DNA: TGTGCCAGCAGTTTAGGCGGTAATGAGCAGTTCTTC. Translated, it gives CASSLGGNEQFF.